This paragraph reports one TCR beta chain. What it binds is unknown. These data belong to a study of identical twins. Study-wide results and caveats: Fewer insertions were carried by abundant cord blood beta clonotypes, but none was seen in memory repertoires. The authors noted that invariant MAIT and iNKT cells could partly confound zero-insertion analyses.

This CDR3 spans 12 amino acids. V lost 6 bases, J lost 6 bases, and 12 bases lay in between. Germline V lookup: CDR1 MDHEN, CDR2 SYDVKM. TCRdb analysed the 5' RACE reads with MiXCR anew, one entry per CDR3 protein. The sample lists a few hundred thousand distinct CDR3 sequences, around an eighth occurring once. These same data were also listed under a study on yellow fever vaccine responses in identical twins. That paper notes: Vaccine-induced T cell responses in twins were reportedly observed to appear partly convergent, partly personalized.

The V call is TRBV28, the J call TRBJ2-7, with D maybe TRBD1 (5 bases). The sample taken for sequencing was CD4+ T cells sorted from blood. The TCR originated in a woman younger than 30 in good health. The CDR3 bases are TGTGCCAGCAGGACCAGGGTAAGCGAGCAGTACTTC. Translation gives CASRTRVSEQYF.